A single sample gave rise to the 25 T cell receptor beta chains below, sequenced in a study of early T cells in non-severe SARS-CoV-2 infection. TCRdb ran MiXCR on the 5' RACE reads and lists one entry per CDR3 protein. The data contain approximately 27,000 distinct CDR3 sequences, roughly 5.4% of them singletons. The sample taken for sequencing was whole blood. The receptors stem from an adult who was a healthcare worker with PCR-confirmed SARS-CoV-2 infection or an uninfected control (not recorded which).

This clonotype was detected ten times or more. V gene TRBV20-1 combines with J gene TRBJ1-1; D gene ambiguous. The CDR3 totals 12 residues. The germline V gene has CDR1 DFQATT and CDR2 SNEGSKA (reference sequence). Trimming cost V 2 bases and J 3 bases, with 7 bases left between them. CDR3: CSARIGYTEAFF. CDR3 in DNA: TGCAGTGCTAGAATTGGGTACACTGAAGCTTTCTTT.

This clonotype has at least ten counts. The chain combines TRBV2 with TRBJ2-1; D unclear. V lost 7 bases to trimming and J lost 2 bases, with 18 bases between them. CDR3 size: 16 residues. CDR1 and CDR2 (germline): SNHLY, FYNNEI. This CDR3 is CASNPRWLGAYNEQFF. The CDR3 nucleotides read TGTGCCAGCAATCCCAGGTGGCTAGGTGCCTACAATGAGCAGTTCTTC.

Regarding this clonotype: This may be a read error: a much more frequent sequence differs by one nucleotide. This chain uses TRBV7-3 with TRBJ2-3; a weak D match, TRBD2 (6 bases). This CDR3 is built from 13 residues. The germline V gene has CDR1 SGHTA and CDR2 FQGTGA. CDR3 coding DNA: TGTGCCAGCAGCTTAAGGGGAGGAGATATGCAGTATTTT. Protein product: CASSLRGGDMQYF. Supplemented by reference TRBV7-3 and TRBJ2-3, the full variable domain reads GAGVSQTPSNKVTEKGKYVELRCDPISGHTALYWYRQSLGQGPEFLIYFQGTGAADDSGLPNDRFFAVRPEGSVSTLKIQRTERGDSAVYLCASSLRGGDMQYFGPGTRLTVL.

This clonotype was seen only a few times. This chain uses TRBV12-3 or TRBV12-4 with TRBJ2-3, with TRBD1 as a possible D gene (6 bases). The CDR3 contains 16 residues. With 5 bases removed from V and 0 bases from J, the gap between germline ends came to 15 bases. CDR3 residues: CASSRPRGPSTDTQYF. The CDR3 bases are TGTGCCAGCAGTCGACCCAGGGGCCCTAGCACAGATACGCAGTATTTT.

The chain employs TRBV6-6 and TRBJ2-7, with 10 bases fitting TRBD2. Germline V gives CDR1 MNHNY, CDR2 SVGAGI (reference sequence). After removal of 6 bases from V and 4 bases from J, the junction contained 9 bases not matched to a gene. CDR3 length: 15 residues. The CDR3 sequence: CASSSKLAGKYEQYF. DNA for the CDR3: TGTGCCAGCAGCTCCAAACTAGCGGGAAAGTACGAGCAGTACTTC.

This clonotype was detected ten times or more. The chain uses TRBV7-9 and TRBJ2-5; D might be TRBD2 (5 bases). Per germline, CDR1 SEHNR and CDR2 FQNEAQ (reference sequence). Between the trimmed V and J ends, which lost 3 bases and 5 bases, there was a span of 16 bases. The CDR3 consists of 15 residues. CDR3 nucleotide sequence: TGTGCCAGCAGCTTTAGCGTCCCAGCTAGCGAGACCCAGTACTTC. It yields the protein CASSFSVPASETQYF.

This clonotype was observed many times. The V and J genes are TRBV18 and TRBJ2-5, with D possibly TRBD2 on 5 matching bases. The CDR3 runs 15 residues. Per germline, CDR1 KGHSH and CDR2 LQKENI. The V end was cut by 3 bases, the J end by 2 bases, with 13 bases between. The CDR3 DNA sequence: TGTGCCAGCTCACCTCTCGGACTTCTGCAAGAGACCCAGTACTTC. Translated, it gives CASSPLGLLQETQYF.

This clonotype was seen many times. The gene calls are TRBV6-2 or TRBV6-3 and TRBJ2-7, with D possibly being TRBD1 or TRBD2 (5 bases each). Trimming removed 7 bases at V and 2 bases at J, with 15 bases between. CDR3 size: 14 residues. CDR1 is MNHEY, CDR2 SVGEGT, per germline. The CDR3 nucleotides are TGTGCCAGCACCAGGGACGGTGCTACCTACGAGCAGTACTTC. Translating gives CASTRDGATYEQYF.

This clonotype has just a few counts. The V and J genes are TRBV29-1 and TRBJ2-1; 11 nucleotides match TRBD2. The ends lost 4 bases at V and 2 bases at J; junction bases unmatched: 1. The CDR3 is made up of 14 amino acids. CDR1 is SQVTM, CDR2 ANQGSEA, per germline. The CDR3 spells CSVVTSGAYNEQFF. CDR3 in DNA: TGCAGCGTTGTGACTAGCGGGGCCTACAATGAGCAGTTCTTC.

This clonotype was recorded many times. CDR3 amino acids: CASSQDLSVHRYGYTF. The CDR3 coding sequence is TGTGCCAGCAGCCAAGATCTGTCGGTACATCGCTATGGCTACACCTTC. V and J are TRBV3-1 and TRBJ1-2; D unresolved. Germline assignment: CDR1 LGHDT and CDR2 YNNKEL (reference sequence). There are 16 residues in the CDR3. V was clipped by 0 bases and J by 4 bases, with 15 bases between them.

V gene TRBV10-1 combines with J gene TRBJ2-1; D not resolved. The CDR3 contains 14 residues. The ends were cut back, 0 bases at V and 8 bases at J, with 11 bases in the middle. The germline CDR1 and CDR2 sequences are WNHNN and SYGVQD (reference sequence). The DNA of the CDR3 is TGCGCCAGCAGTGAGTCCCCCGGCTCCCATGAGCAGTTCTTC. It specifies CASSESPGSHEQFF.

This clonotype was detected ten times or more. CDR3: CASSLWKGHRKQSYNEQFF. The CDR3 region has the DNA TGTGCCAGCAGCTTGTGGAAGGGACACCGAAAACAGTCCTACAATGAGCAGTTCTTC. This chain connects TRBV5-6 to TRBJ2-1; a possible D gene is TRBD1 (6 bases). Trimming cost V 1 base and J 1 base, with 21 bases left between them. CDR1 and CDR2 (germline): SGHDT, YYEEEE. The CDR3 is made up of 19 amino acids.

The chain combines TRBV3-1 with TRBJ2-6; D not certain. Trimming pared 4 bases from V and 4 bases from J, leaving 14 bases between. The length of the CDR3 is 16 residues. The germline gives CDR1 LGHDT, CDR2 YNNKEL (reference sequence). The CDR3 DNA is TGTGCCAGCAGCCCCCCGCTAACCCCCGGGGCCAACGTCCTGACTTTC. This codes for CASSPPLTPGANVLTF.

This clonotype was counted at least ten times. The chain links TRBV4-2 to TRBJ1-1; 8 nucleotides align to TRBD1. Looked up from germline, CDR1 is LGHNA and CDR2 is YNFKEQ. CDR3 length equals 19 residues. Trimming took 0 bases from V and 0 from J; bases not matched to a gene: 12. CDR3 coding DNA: TGTGCCAGCAGCCAAGATTTGGCAGGGGGCATTAACCTGAACACTGAAGCTTTCTTT. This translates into CASSQDLAGGINLNTEAFF.

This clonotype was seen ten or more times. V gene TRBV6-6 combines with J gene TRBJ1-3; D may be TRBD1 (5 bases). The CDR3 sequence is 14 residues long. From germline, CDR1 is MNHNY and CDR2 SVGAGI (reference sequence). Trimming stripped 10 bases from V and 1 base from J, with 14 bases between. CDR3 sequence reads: CATTQAFSGNTIYF. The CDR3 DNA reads TGTGCCACGACACAGGCTTTTTCTGGAAACACCATATATTTT.

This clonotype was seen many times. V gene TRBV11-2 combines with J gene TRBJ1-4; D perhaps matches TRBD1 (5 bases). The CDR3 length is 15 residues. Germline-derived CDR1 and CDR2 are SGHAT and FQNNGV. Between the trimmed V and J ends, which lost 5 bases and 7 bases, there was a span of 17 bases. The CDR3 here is CASSPTSVGTEKLFF. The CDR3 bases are TGTGCCAGCAGCCCGACATCTGTAGGGACTGAAAAACTGTTTTTT.

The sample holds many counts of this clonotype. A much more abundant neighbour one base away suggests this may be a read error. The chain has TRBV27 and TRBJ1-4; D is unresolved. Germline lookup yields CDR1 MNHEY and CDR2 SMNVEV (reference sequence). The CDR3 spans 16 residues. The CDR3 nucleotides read TGTGCCAGCAGACTCTTCGGGCGTGAGGCTAATAAAAAACTGTTTTTT. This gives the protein CASRLFGREANKKLFF.

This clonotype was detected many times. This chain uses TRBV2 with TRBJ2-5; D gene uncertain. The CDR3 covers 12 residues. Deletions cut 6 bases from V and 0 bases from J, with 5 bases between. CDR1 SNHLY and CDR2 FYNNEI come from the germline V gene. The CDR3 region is CASRDNQETQYF. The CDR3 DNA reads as TGTGCCAGCAGAGACAACCAAGAGACCCAGTACTTC.

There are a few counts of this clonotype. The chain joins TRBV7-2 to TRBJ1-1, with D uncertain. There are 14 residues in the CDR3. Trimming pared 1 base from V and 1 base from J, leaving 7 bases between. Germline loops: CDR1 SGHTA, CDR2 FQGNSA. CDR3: CASSLVGPNTEAFF. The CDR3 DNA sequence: TGTGCCAGCAGCTTAGTCGGGCCGAACACTGAAGCTTTCTTT. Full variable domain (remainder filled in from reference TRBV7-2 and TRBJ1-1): GAGVSQSPSNKVTEKGKDVELRCDPISGHTALYWYRQSLGQGLEFLIYFQGNSAPDKSGLPSDRFSAERTGGSVSTLTIQRTQQEDSAVYLCASSLVGPNTEAFFGQGTRLTVV.

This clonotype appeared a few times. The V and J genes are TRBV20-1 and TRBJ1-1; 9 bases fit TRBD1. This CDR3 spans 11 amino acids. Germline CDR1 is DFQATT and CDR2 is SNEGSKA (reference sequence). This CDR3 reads CKDRGNTEAFF. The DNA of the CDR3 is TGCAAGGACAGGGGGAACACTGAAGCTTTCTTT.

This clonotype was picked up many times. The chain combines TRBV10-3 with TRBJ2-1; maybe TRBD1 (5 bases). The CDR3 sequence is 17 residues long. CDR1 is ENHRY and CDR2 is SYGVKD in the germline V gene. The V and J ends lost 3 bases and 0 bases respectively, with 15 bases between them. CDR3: CAISEPQGSSSYNEQFF. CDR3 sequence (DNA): TGTGCCATCAGTGAACCGCAGGGCTCAAGCTCCTACAATGAGCAGTTCTTC.

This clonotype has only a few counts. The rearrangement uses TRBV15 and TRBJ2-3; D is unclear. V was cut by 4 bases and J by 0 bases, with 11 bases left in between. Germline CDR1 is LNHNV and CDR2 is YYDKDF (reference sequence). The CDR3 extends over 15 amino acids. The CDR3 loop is CATSNTQASTDTQYF. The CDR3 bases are TGTGCCACCAGCAATACCCAAGCGAGCACAGATACGCAGTATTTT.

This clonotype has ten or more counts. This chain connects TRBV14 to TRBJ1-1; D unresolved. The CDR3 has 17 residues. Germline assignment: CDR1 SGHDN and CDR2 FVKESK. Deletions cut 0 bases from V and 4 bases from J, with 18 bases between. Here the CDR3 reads CASSQDAGYRGITEAFF. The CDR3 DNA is TGTGCCAGCAGCCAAGACGCCGGGTATCGGGGTATCACTGAAGCTTTCTTT.

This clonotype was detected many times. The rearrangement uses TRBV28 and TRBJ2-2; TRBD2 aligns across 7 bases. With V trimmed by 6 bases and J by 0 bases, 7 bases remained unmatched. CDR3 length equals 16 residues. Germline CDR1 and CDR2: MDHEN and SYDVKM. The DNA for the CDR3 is TGTGCCAGCAGGCCAGCGGGGATAGCGAACACCGGGGAGCTGTTTTTT. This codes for CASRPAGIANTGELFF.

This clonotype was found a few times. As DNA, the CDR3 is TGTGCCAGCAGTTTATCGGGGACTTGGTGGGACACCGGGGAGCTGTTTTTT. Amino acid sequence: CASSLSGTWWDTGELFF. V gene TRBV27 combines with J gene TRBJ2-2, with D maybe TRBD2 (6 bases). This CDR3 has 17 amino acids. Per the germline V gene, CDR1 is MNHEY and CDR2 is SMNVEV (reference sequence). V lost 0 bases, J lost 3 bases, and 14 bases lay in between.